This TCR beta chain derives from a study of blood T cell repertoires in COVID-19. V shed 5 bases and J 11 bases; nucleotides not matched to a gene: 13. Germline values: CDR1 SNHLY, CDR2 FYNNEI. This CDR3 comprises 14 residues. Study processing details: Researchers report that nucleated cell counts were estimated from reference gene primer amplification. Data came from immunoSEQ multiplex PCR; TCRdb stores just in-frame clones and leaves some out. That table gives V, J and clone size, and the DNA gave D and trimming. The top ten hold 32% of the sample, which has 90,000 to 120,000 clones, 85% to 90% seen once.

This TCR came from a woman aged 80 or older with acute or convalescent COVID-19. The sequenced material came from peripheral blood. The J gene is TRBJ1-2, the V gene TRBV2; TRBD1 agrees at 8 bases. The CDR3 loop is CASSQGQVDVEYTF. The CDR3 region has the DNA TGTGCCAGCAGTCAGGGACAGGTCGACGTAGAGTACACCTTC.